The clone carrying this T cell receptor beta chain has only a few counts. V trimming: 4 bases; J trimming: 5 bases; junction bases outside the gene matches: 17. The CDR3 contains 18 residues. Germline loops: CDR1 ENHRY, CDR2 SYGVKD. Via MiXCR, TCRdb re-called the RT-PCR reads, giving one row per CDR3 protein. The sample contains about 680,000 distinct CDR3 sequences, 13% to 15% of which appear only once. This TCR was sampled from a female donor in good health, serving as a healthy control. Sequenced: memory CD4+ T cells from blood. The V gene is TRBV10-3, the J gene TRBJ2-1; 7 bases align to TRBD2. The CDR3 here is CAISGDNSERGKNNEQFF. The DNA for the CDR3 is TGTGCCATCAGTGGAGACAACAGCGAGCGGGGTAAGAACAATGAGCAGTTCTTC.